These 17 T cell receptor beta chains were sequenced from one sample in a study of a mutant IDH1 vaccine in newly diagnosed glioma (dated by TCRdb to the early 2020s). Library generation was performed with the immunoSEQ multiplex PCR assay. What TCRdb holds here is the immuneACCESS table cut down to in-frame rearrangements. Part of the clones is not present; checked against another copy, under half of the missing clones reflect an unresolved V gene, and the others are unexplained. The sample table lists 40,000 to 55,000 clones, around 80% of them with a count of one. Roughly 5.2% of the sample goes to the ten largest clones. Antigens for these TCRs are unknown. Sample time point, as interpreted from the label and publication: week 5, during vaccination. Each vaccine dose was 300 ug of a 20-mer mutant IDH1 peptide in Montanide, given subcutaneously with topical imiquimod. The source was PBMCs, collected from a glioma patient whose treatment included an IDH1 peptide vaccine. These TCRs come from a middle-aged man with glioma.

This clone has only a few counts. This chain joins TRBV7-9 and TRBJ2-1; tentative D call: TRBD1 (6 bases). This CDR3 contains 14 residues. The ends were cut back, 2 bases at V and 6 bases at J, with 11 bases in the middle. Germline CDR1 is SEHNR and CDR2 is FQNEAQ (reference sequence). The CDR3 DNA is TGTGCCAGCAGCTTAAGTGGACAGCCCAATGAGCAGTTCTTC. It yields the protein CASSLSGQPNEQFF. The full variable domain, its missing parts supplied by reference TRBV7-9 and TRBJ2-1, is DTGVSQNPRHKITKRGQNVTFRCDPISEHNRLYWYRQTLGQGPEFLTYFQNEAQLEKSRLLSDRFSAERPKGSFSTLEIQRTEQGDSAMYLCASSLSGQPNEQFFGPGTRLTVL.

This clone was observed a single time. This chain links TRBV5-4 with TRBJ1-5; tentative D call: TRBD1 (6 bases). The CDR3 has 14 residues. Trimming took 5 bases from V and 5 from J, leaving 14 bases between them. The germline gives CDR1 SGHNT, CDR2 YYREEE (reference sequence). The CDR3 region is CASSLQGSDQPQHF. The CDR3 DNA sequence: TGTGCCAGCAGTCTACAGGGAAGTGATCAGCCCCAGCATTTT.

The rearrangement links TRBV27 to TRBJ2-3; D is undetermined. This CDR3 region has 15 residues. The V end was cut by 4 bases, the J end by 1 base, with 12 bases between. CDR1 is MNHEY and CDR2 is SMNVEV in the germline V gene (reference sequence). DNA for the CDR3: TGTGCCAGCAGTTACCGGGCTTATGGCACAGATACGCAGTATTTT. This sequence encodes CASSYRAYGTDTQYF.

V is TRBV2 and J is TRBJ2-3; D may be TRBD1 (6 bases). CDR3 length equals 15 residues. Trimming left V 5 bases short and J 0 bases short, with 12 bases between. Germline V gene lookup returns CDR1 SNHLY and CDR2 FYNNEI. The CDR3 sequence is CASSRQALSTDTQYF. In DNA, the CDR3 is TGTGCCAGCAGTCGACAGGCCCTGAGCACAGATACGCAGTATTTT.

This chain uses TRBV7-2 with TRBJ1-5; TRBD1 might be the D (6 bases). The V end was cut by 5 bases, the J end by 7 bases, with 12 bases between. This CDR3 has 13 amino acids. Germline V gene lookup returns CDR1 SGHTA and CDR2 FQGNSA. CDR3 region: CASSPQGGQPQHF. CDR3 bases: TGTGCCAGCAGCCCACAGGGAGGACAGCCCCAGCATTTT.

V usage is TRBV18 and J usage is TRBJ1-3; 7 bases agree with TRBD1. The CDR3 extends over 16 amino acids. The V and J ends lost 4 bases and 0 bases, in that order; junction bases with no gene match: 6. Germline V gene lookup returns CDR1 KGHSH and CDR2 LQKENI. The CDR3, as DNA: TGTGCCAGCTCACACCCGGGGACAGACTCTGGAAACACCATATATTTT. Residues: CASSHPGTDSGNTIYF.

The V call is TRBV7-2, the J call TRBJ1-4; TRBD1 matches 10 bases. Trimming cost V 5 bases and J 8 bases; bases outside gene matches: 8. CDR3 length equals 15 residues. Germline CDR1 SGHTA, CDR2 FQGNSA. Here the CDR3 DNA reads TGTGCCAGCAGCCCGCAAAGGGACAGGGGAGAAAAACTGTTTTTT. Protein sequence: CASSPQRDRGEKLFF.

The rearrangement links TRBV27 to TRBJ1-5; D unresolved. Trimming shortened V by 6 bases and J by 9 bases, and 18 bases separated the two germline ends. CDR1 MNHEY and CDR2 SMNVEV come from the germline V gene (reference sequence). The CDR3 runs to 14 residues. CDR3 DNA sequence: TGTGCCAGCAGCCCGGACGGAGGCCTAGGGCCCCAGCATTTT. Translating gives CASSPDGGLGPQHF.

The chain employs TRBV25-1 and TRBJ2-1, with a tentative D call TRBD2 (6 bases). Trimming cost V 7 bases and J 3 bases, with 13 bases left between them. Germline V lookup: CDR1 MGHDK, CDR2 SYGVNS. The CDR3 has 14 residues. The CDR3 sequence: CASMGGRYYNEQFF. CDR3 DNA sequence: TGTGCCAGCATGGGAGGTCGATACTACAATGAGCAGTTCTTC.

This clone showed up just a few times. The genes are TRBV29-1 and TRBJ1-1; 7 bases are a match to TRBD1. The germline CDR1 and CDR2 sequences are SQVTM and ANQGSEA. CDR3 length: 12 amino acids. The V segment lost 4 bases and the J segment 1 base; nucleotides outside the gene matches: 0. The CDR3 DNA sequence: TGCAGCGTTGGGACAGGGAACACTGAAGCTTTCTTT. Its translation: CSVGTGNTEAFF.

This clone was seen a few times. The rearrangement uses TRBV28 and TRBJ2-7, with a possible D match to TRBD1 (5 bases). This CDR3 has 12 residues. V lost 5 bases to trimming and J lost 7 bases, with 12 bases between them. Germline CDR1 is MDHEN and CDR2 is SYDVKM. The CDR3 coding sequence is TGTGCCAGCAGTCGCAGGGTAGGGGAGCAGTACTTC. Translating gives CASSRRVGEQYF.

The CDR3 DNA follows: TGTGCCAGCAGCGGAGGAACAGGAGGATCATACAATGAGCAGTTCTTC. Its protein is CASSGGTGGSYNEQFF. V is TRBV9 and J is TRBJ2-1; D is possibly TRBD1 or TRBD2 (5 bases each). The CDR3 is 16 residues long. V was clipped by 3 bases and J by 4 bases, with 17 bases between them. CDR1 and CDR2 from the germline V gene are SGDLS and YYNGEE.

V and J are TRBV27 and TRBJ2-1, with 10 bases matching TRBD1. Germline V gives CDR1 MNHEY, CDR2 SMNVEV (reference sequence). CDR3 length: 15 residues. The V and J ends lost 2 bases and 6 bases, in that order; junction bases with no gene match: 4. The CDR3 coding sequence is TGTGCCAGCAGTTTAGACAGGGGGCCTGTCAATGAGCAGTTCTTC. Translated: CASSLDRGPVNEQFF.

The genes are TRBV7-8 and TRBJ1-1, with no clear D. Between the trimmed V and J ends, which lost 5 bases and 5 bases, there was a span of 12 bases. Germline lookup yields CDR1 SGHVS and CDR2 FQNEAQ. This CDR3 is 13 amino acids long. The CDR3 region has the DNA TGTGCCAGCAGCCCCGGGAGGTGGACTGAAGCTTTCTTT. It yields the protein CASSPGRWTEAFF.

The rearrangement joins TRBV29-1 to TRBJ2-5, with a weak D call TRBD1 (5 bases). V lost 0 bases and J 0 bases, leaving 8 bases between the germline ends. The CDR3 runs to 14 residues. From germline, CDR1 is SQVTM and CDR2 ANQGSEA. In DNA, the CDR3 is TGCAGCGTTGAAGACAGACAGTACCAAGAGACCCAGTACTTC. Protein: CSVEDRQYQETQYF. The full variable domain, its missing parts supplied by reference TRBV29-1 and TRBJ2-5, is SAVISQKPSRDICQRGTSLTIQCQVDSQVTMMFWYRQQPGQSLTLIATANQGSEATYESGFVIDKFPISRPNLTFSTLTVSNMSPEDSSIYLCSVEDRQYQETQYFGPGTRLLVL.

The chain combines TRBV19 with TRBJ2-1, with D tentatively TRBD2 (6 bases). The CDR3 has 17 residues. Trimming took off 2 bases at V and 3 bases at J, with 17 bases between the two ends. CDR1 and CDR2 (germline): LNHDA, SQIVND (reference sequence). For the CDR3, the DNA is TGTGCCAGTAGTATATCGGAGGGGCGGTTTAGCTACAATGAGCAGTTCTTC. Its translation: CASSISEGRFSYNEQFF. The full variable domain, with the rest looked up from reference TRBV19 and TRBJ2-1, is DGGITQSPKYLFRKEGQNVTLSCEQNLNHDAMYWYRQDPGQGLRLIYYSQIVNDFQKGDIAEGYSVSREKKESFPLTVTSAQKNPTAFYLCASSISEGRFSYNEQFFGPGTRLTVL.

This clone was observed a few times. Other DNA sequences in the same sample also yield this CDR3. This rearrangement joins TRBV11-3 to TRBJ2-1, with 8 bases matching TRBD1. Germline V gives CDR1 SGHNT, CDR2 YENEEA. The CDR3 has 13 amino acids. V lost 3 bases to trimming and J lost 9 bases; unmatched junction nucleotides: 4. The CDR3 loop reads CASSLDRAVEQFF. Written as DNA, the CDR3 is TGTGCCAGCAGCTTGGACAGGGCAGTTGAGCAGTTCTTC.